One sample yielded the 24 T cell receptor beta chains listed below, sequenced in a study of response to subunit inactivated influenza vaccine. TCRdb recomputed calls from the RT-PCR reads with MiXCR, one row per CDR3 protein. This sample has about 620,000 distinct CDR3 sequences, with around 11% found just once. These data are also associated with another study on T cells expressing NK-cell markers. Per that paper: 5'RACE template switching with UMIs produced the TCR beta cDNA.

Here the sequenced sample was PBMCs from blood, taken on the day of vaccination. All receptors come from a man between 50 and 59 years old who received an inactivated influenza vaccine.

The chain combines TRBV4-1 with TRBJ1-1; 7 bases match TRBD1. J lost 7 bases, V lost 4 bases, and 12 bases had no gene match. The germline V gene has CDR1 MGHRA and CDR2 YSYEKL. The CDR3 is 15 residues long. The CDR3 coding sequence is TGCGCCAGCAGCCGAGTGGGGGGACAGAGTGATGAAGCTTTCTTT. It yields the protein CASSRVGGQSDEAFF.

This chain uses TRBV2 with TRBJ2-1, with 10 bases that match TRBD2. Trimming cost V 3 bases and J 7 bases; bases outside gene matches: 3. Germline-derived CDR1 and CDR2 are SNHLY and FYNNEI. The CDR3 has 14 amino acids. The CDR3 region is CASSEPSGRNEQFF. The CDR3, as DNA: TGTGCCAGCAGTGAGCCTAGCGGGAGAAATGAGCAGTTCTTC.

The chain links TRBV5-1 to TRBJ2-2; D possibly uses TRBD1 or TRBD2 (5 bases each). Between the trimmed V and J ends, which lost 7 bases and 1 base, there was a span of 20 bases. CDR3 length: 17 residues. Germline assignment: CDR1 SGHRS and CDR2 YFSETQ. This CDR3 is CASQHRSGTVNTGELFF. The CDR3 DNA follows: TGCGCCAGCCAACATCGATCGGGGACGGTGAACACCGGGGAGCTGTTTTTT.

This rearrangement joins TRBV12-3 or TRBV12-4 to TRBJ2-7, with a possible D match to TRBD1 (5 bases). The CDR3 extends over 13 amino acids. Trimming stripped 6 bases from V and 4 bases from J, with 13 bases between. Here the CDR3 reads CASRPETEYEQYF. The CDR3 nucleotides read TGTGCCAGCAGGCCAGAGACAGAGTACGAGCAGTACTTC.

This clonotype showed up just a few times. CDR3 nucleotide sequence: TGCGCCAGCAGTCCGGGACAGGGTATGACAGATACGCAGTATTTT. Residues: CASSPGQGMTDTQYF. The chain joins TRBV23-1 to TRBJ2-3; TRBD1 aligns across 9 bases. TRBV23-1 counts as an open reading frame of uncertain function. J gave up 3 bases and V 4 bases, and 5 bases lay outside the gene matches. This CDR3 has 15 amino acids.

This clonotype has only a few counts. This chain uses TRBV27 with TRBJ2-6; D is unresolved. This CDR3 has 15 residues. In germline, CDR1 is MNHEY, CDR2 SMNVEV (reference sequence). Trimming removed 5 bases from V and 0 bases from J, with 8 bases in between. This chain's CDR3 is CASSQDASGANVLTF. In nucleotides, the CDR3 is TGTGCCAGCAGTCAGGATGCCTCTGGGGCCAACGTCCTGACTTTC.

About this clonotype: The DNA is omitted, as the CDR3 cannot be located on it reliably, and the CDR3 follows TCRdb's listing. This sequence joins TRBV21-1 and TRBJ2-3; the DNA was not used to check the table's D call, TRBD1. TRBV21-1 is flagged as a pseudogene. Inclusive of both ends, the CDR3 amounts to 17 amino acids. CDR3 sequence reads: CASSAPGRVGKGNTQYF.

This clonotype occurred a few times. This chain joins TRBV2 and TRBJ2-1, with TRBD1 identical over 9 bases. This CDR3 contains 14 residues. The germline gives CDR1 SNHLY, CDR2 FYNNEI. The V and J ends lost 8 bases and 8 bases, in that order; junction bases with no gene match: 10. In DNA, the CDR3 is TGTGCCAGCTCCCGACAGGGGGTTATCGATGAGCAGTTCTTC. Translated: CASSRQGVIDEQFF.

The CDR3 DNA is TGCAGTGCGACACCGGGACAGGGTTTGCATGGCTACACCTTC. It yields the protein CSATPGQGLHGYTF. The V and J genes are TRBV20-1 and TRBJ1-2, with 9 bases fitting TRBD1. Losses at the gene ends were 6 bases for V and 6 bases for J; bases not matched to a gene: 11. Germline-derived CDR1 and CDR2 are DFQATT and SNEGSKA (reference sequence). There are 14 residues in the CDR3.

This clonotype was found a few times. The genes are TRBV20-1 and TRBJ2-1; possible D gene TRBD2, 5 bases. Between the trimmed V and J ends, which lost 0 bases and 3 bases, there was a span of 15 bases. CDR3 size: 16 residues. Germline V gene data show CDR1 as DFQATT and CDR2 as SNEGSKA (reference sequence). The CDR3 region has the DNA TGCAGTGCTAGAGATGCCGGGAATTGGGACTACAATGAGCAGTTCTTC. Residues: CSARDAGNWDYNEQFF.

The chain is built from TRBV12-3 or TRBV12-4 and TRBJ2-3; TRBD2 is a possible D gene (6 bases). There are 16 residues in the CDR3. V lost 5 bases and J lost 2, with 17 bases in between. The chain's CDR3 is CASSRPGGYITDTQYF. The CDR3 coding sequence is TGTGCCAGCAGTCGACCTGGGGGGTATATCACAGATACGCAGTATTTT.

The sample holds a few counts of this clonotype. V usage is TRBV3-1 and J usage is TRBJ2-3; D remains unclear. V was cut by 2 bases and J by 4 bases, with 7 bases left in between. CDR1 LGHDT and CDR2 YNNKEL come from the germline V gene (reference sequence). The CDR3 is 13 amino acids. CDR3 loop: CASSQLRADTQYF. CDR3 coding DNA: TGTGCCAGCAGCCAATTACGGGCAGATACGCAGTATTTT.

This clonotype was seen more than once but under ten times. V is TRBV20-1 and J is TRBJ2-2; D gene ambiguous. Germline CDR1 is DFQATT and CDR2 is SNEGSKA (reference sequence). There are 13 residues in the CDR3. With 5 bases removed from V and 5 bases from J, the gap between germline ends came to 12 bases. Here the CDR3 reads CSARSIGTGELFF. The DNA of the CDR3 is TGCAGTGCTCGGTCTATAGGGACCGGGGAGCTGTTTTTT.

This clonotype was seen only a few times. The chain carries TRBV4-3 and TRBJ2-3, with D maybe TRBD2 (5 bases). The CDR3 extends over 16 amino acids. From germline, CDR1 is LGHNA and CDR2 YSLEER. The germline V and J ends were trimmed by 6 bases and 0 bases, with 16 bases remaining between them. Written as DNA, the CDR3 is TGCGCCAGCAGTGAAGGGCGCGGGTTTAGCACAGATACGCAGTATTTT. Residues: CASSEGRGFSTDTQYF.

This clonotype has a count of ten or more. This sequence joins TRBV28 and TRBJ1-2, with D perhaps TRBD1 (5 bases). Between the trimmed V and J ends, which lost 6 bases and 2 bases, there was a span of 13 bases. The CDR3 runs 14 residues. CDR1 MDHEN and CDR2 SYDVKM come from the germline V gene. The DNA for the CDR3 is TGTGCCAGCAGGACGGGACGGAGGAACTATGGCTACACCTTC. This gives the protein CASRTGRRNYGYTF.

This rearrangement joins TRBV12-3 or TRBV12-4 to TRBJ2-1; 7 bases are shared with TRBD2. This CDR3 spans 13 amino acids. Trimming cost V 5 bases and J 8 bases; bases outside gene matches: 6. CDR3 residues: CASSRLGRDEQFF. The CDR3 DNA follows: TGTGCCAGCAGTCGACTAGGGAGGGATGAGCAGTTCTTC.

This clonotype came up a few times. The chain couples TRBV7-7 to TRBJ2-1, with TRBD2 matching over 7 bases. The CDR3 runs 15 residues. The trim removed 1 base at V and 8 bases at J, leaving 8 bases unmatched. Germline V gene sequence: CDR1 SSHAT, CDR2 FNYEAQ (reference sequence). The CDR3, as DNA: TGTGCCAGCAGCTTAGGTGCCGGGAGGTCTTATGAGCAGTTCTTC. Translated, it gives CASSLGAGRSYEQFF. Using reference TRBV7-7 and TRBJ2-1 for the parts outside the CDR3, the full variable domain is GAGVSQSPRYKVTKRGQDVTLRCDPISSHATLYWYQQALGQGPEFLTYFNYEAQPDKSGLPSDRFSAERPEGSISTLTIQRTEQRDSAMYRCASSLGAGRSYEQFFGPGTRLTVL.

This clonotype was seen many times. V gene TRBV3-1 combines with J gene TRBJ2-7; TRBD2 agrees at 12 bases. The trim removed 0 bases at V and 5 bases at J, leaving 14 bases unmatched. The CDR3 runs 19 residues. The germline CDR1 and CDR2 sequences are LGHDT and YNNKEL (reference sequence). CDR3 sequence (DNA): TGTGCCAGCAGCCAAGATTTAATATGGCTAGCGGGAGGGCCGGACGAGCAGTACTTC. Its translation: CASSQDLIWLAGGPDEQYF.

This clonotype was counted between two and nine times. This sequence joins TRBV6-1 and TRBJ2-5; D assignment may be TRBD1 or TRBD2 (5 bases each). Per the germline V gene, CDR1 is MNHNS and CDR2 is SASEGT. The V end was cut by 7 bases, the J end by 4 bases, with 19 bases between. The CDR3 has 15 residues. The CDR3 DNA sequence: TGTGCCAGCATCCCCCGCAGGAGGCAGGGAGAGACCCAGTACTTC. It encodes CASIPRRRQGETQYF.

This clonotype was recorded at least ten times. Because it lacks the conserved phenylalanine or tryptophan at the end, this CDR3 is likely a read error. The DNA is left out, because the CDR3 cannot be placed on it with certainty; the CDR3 is given as TCRdb lists it. The CDR3 spells CANLIGGTLS. The chain couples TRBV2 to TRBJ1-2; the tabulated D call, TRBD1, remains unverified against the DNA. The germline V gene encodes CDR1 SNHLY and CDR2 FYNNEI. The CDR3 region is 10 residues in length, termini included.

This chain connects TRBV7-2 to TRBJ2-3; TRBD2 might be the D (5 bases). Germline V gene data show CDR1 as SGHTA and CDR2 as FQGNSA. The ends were cut back, 2 bases at V and 1 base at J, with 10 bases in the middle. The CDR3 sequence is 15 residues long. CDR3 loop: CASSLQRSGTDTQYF. The CDR3 DNA sequence: TGTGCCAGCAGCTTACAGCGGTCGGGCACAGATACGCAGTATTTT.

This clonotype was counted a few times. The chain uses TRBV10-3 and TRBJ2-1, with D maybe TRBD1 (5 bases). Trimming took off 2 bases at V and 10 bases at J, with 9 bases between the two ends. This CDR3 is 12 amino acids long. The germline gives CDR1 ENHRY, CDR2 SYGVKD. CDR3 amino acids: CAISEADSEQFF. CDR3 bases: TGTGCCATCAGTGAGGCCGACAGCGAGCAGTTCTTC.

The sample holds many counts of this clonotype. This sequence joins TRBV28 and TRBJ2-5; D may be TRBD2 (6 bases). In germline, CDR1 is MDHEN, CDR2 SYDVKM. V lost 10 bases, J lost 0 bases, and 9 bases lay in between. The CDR3 covers 12 residues. For the CDR3, the DNA is TGTGCCACCGCGGGAAACCAAGAGACCCAGTACTTC. Amino acids: CATAGNQETQYF.

In its sample, this clonotype was seen many times. This chain joins TRBV12-3 or TRBV12-4 and TRBJ1-2; possibly TRBD1 for D (6 bases). There are 15 residues in the CDR3. Trimming cost V 1 base and J 0 bases, with 9 bases left between them. The DNA for the CDR3 is TGTGCCAGCAGTTTAGACAGGGCAGCTAACTATGGCTACACCTTC. This translates into CASSLDRAANYGYTF.